The T cell receptor beta chain described here comes from a study of blood T cell repertoires in COVID-19. On the study more broadly: Collection of acute and convalescent COVID-19 samples took place in the United States, Italy and Spain. T cells, B-cell-depleted T cells, or PBMCs provided the cDNA or gDNA that served as material.

Germline V gene lookup returns CDR1 MNHEY and CDR2 SVGAGI. CDR3 length equals 15 residues. J was trimmed by 9 bases and V by 4 bases; bases with no gene match: 10. Clones were read by immunoSEQ multiplex PCR, and TCRdb kept only the in-frame ones, dropping some. The sample records 60,000 to 85,000 clones, roughly nine tenths being singletons. The source material was peripheral blood. The chain joins TRBV6-5 to TRBJ1-5; 9 positions agree with TRBD1. The TCR originated in a man between 45 and 60 years old with acute or convalescent COVID-19. The CDR3 spells CASSFFDRGALPQHF. The CDR3 bases are TGTGCCAGCAGTTTCTTTGACAGGGGGGCACTGCCCCAGCATTTT.